Sequencing of this T cell receptor (beta chain) was carried out in a study of graft-versus-host responses after intestinal transplantation. The CDR3 runs to 14 residues. J was trimmed by 4 bases and V by 6 bases; bases with no gene match: 4. Germline loops: CDR1 MGHRA, CDR2 YSYEKL. This table comes from immunoSEQ multiplex PCR, and its TCRdb copy is limited to in-frame clones, with some not included. The table includes roughly 98,000 clones, around 93% detected once. About this clone itself: Its antigen is still unknown.

The J gene is TRBJ2-2, the V gene TRBV4-1; TRBD1 aligns across 8 bases. This TCR was recovered from a human donor who was the organ donor for an intestinal transplant. This material consisted of unstimulated CD8+ T cells sorted from spleen or lymph node cells, taken before transplant. The CDR3 DNA reads as TGCGCCAGCAGACAGGGGGTGTCCACCGGGGAGCTGTTTTTT. Translation: CASRQGVSTGELFF.